This TCR beta chain comes out of a study of OX40 agonist ivuxolimab in advanced cancers. Study-level background: Patients assigned to dose escalation were diagnosed with hepatocellular carcinoma, melanoma, renal cell or head and neck cancer.

Method: immunoSEQ multiplex PCR; TCRdb's copy keeps in-frame clones and lacks some. The sample lists around 68,000 clones, around nine tenths occurring once. Broader study findings: Normalized T-cell clonal expansion was also low in some nonresponders. Partial responders dosed at 0.1-3.0 mg/kg displayed clonal expansion ranking among the lowest.

Autoimmune disease history or systemic immunosuppression excluded patients. With regard to this clone: Its antigen is not identified.

V lost 4 bases and J lost 1; bases outside the gene matches: 2. This CDR3 spans 15 amino acids. CDR1 and CDR2 (germline): LNHDA, SQIVND (reference sequence). The TCR sequence derives from an adult with an advanced solid tumor such as melanoma, head and neck, liver or kidney cancer. The sequencing here drew on CD4+ or CD8+ T cells sorted from blood, taken in a trial of the OX40 agonist ivuxolimab. The chain is built from TRBV19 and TRBJ2-1, with 9 bases identical to TRBD2. CDR3 nucleotides: TGTGCCAGTAGTAAGGGACTAGCTTCCTACAATGAGCAGTTCTTC. It encodes CASSKGLASYNEQFF.